This entry features one TCR beta chain sequence. The target of this receptor is not known. The record has no base qualities; no much larger clone is one base away. TCRbeta CDR3 regions were amplified from genomic DNA using the immunoSEQ Assay, a bias-controlled multiplex PCR. The study's own analysis went as follows. Within the assay, amplification of reference gene primers was used to estimate how many nucleated cells each sample contained. To quantify the absolute abundance of each unique TCRbeta CDR3 rearrangement, sequence reads were collapsed and filtered. Productive Simpson clonality was computed per sample as the square root of Simpson's diversity index over productive rearrangements. TCRdb holds this immuneACCESS table with in-frame rearrangements only. Some clones are missing; in checked studies, unresolved V genes explain under half, and the rest has no known cause. V and J calls and clone size are as listed in that table; D and trimming were resolved from the DNA. The sample table shows approximately 300,000 clones, and 85% are seen once. The top ten hold less than 4.5% of the sample.

This entry comes from a study of blood T cell repertoires in COVID-19 (dated by TCRdb to 2020 to 2022). About the investigation overall: Samples from collaborators originated in the United States, Italy and Spain and spanned both the acute and convalescent phases of COVID-19. The prospective study material was composed of cDNA or gDNA derived from T cells, B-cell-depleted T cells, or PBMCs. Deeply sampled blood TCRbeta repertoires from subjects exposed to, actively infected with, or recovered from COVID-19 were included in the dataset. The repertoires were released in a freely available public database intended as a resource for research on the immune response to SARS-CoV-2. The samples were drawn from the first 160 participants of the ongoing ImmuneRACE study and from some 1,300 subjects provided by 6 global collaborators. Nearly every sample came with metadata listing a de-identified subject ID, COVID-19 status, age in years and sex. Where available, HLA class I and class II types were taken from metadata supplied by the sample provider and were not determined by assay-based typing.

What the authors observed across the whole study: Clinical and demographic metadata were provided uncurated, with the amount varying by source and participant.

V is pared back by 1 base and J by 2 bases, with 9 bases lying between the germline termini. The CDR3 holds 14 amino acids from the cysteine to the phenylalanine. Kept here is only the CDR3 DNA, which spans 42 bases and is read in frame from base 1. The germline V gene gives CDR1 as SGHDN and CDR2 as FVKESK. Collaborating institutions collected whole blood in K2EDTA tubes following their own protocols. For TCRbeta analysis, collaborators shipped samples in one of three forms: frozen whole blood, isolated PBMCs, or DNA extracted from either of those sample types. The chain links TRBV14 with TRBJ2-7; no D gene call is confident. The source material was peripheral blood. The receptor was derived from a woman aged 50 to 60 with active or convalescent COVID-19. The sequenced DNA is TGTGCCAGCAGCCAAGGGCAGGAAACCTACGAGCAGTACTTC. It codes for CASSQGQETYEQYF.